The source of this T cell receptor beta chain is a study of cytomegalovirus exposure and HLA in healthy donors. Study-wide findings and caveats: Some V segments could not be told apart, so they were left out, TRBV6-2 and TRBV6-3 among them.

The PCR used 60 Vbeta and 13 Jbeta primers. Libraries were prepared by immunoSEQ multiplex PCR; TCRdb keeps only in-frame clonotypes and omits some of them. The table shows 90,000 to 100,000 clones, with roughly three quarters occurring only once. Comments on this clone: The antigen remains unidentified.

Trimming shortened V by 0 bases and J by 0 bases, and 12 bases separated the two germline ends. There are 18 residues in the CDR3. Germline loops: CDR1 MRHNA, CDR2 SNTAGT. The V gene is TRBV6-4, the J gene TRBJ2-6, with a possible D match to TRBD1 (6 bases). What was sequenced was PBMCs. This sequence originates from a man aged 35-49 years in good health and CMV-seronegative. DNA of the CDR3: TGTGCCAGCAGTGACTCGGCAGGGGACCTCTCTGGGGCCAACGTCCTGACTTTC. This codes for CASSDSAGDLSGANVLTF.